The 17 T cell receptor beta chains presented below share a single source sample, sequenced in a study of cytomegalovirus exposure and HLA in healthy donors. The primer mix had 60 Vbeta and 13 Jbeta primers. Assay: immunoSEQ multiplex PCR; the TCRdb copy retains only in-frame clones and omits some. The table has fewer than 150,000 clones, more than 60% seen once; the top ten hold about 2.8%. Sequencing input: PBMCs. All receptors derive from a male donor in good health and CMV-seronegative.

This clone has only one observation. The chain uses TRBV7-2 and TRBJ1-2; a possible D gene is TRBD1 (5 bases). Germline V lookup: CDR1 SGHTA, CDR2 FQGNSA. Trimming took 6 bases from V and 4 from J, leaving 12 bases between them. The CDR3 loop spans 13 amino acids. The CDR3 sequence is CASSQGWAYGYTF. The CDR3 coding sequence is TGTGCCAGCAGTCAGGGTTGGGCCTATGGCTACACCTTC.

The V gene is TRBV7-9, the J gene TRBJ2-3, with TRBD2 matching 9 bases. CDR3 length: 16 amino acids. Trimming at V came to 2 bases and at J to 5 bases, leaving 8 bases not matched to a gene. CDR1 SEHNR and CDR2 FQNEAQ come from the germline V gene (reference sequence). CDR3 residues: CASSLLAGGPGDTQYF. In DNA form, the CDR3 reads TGTGCCAGCAGCTTACTGGCGGGGGGGCCGGGAGATACGCAGTATTTT.

In its sample, this clone was seen a few times. CDR3 sequence (DNA): TGTGCCAGCAGCCTGGGCGGGGGCCAAGAGACCCAGTACTTC. Its translation: CASSLGGGQETQYF. The rearrangement uses TRBV5-6 and TRBJ2-5; TRBD2 matches at 7 bases. Germline V lookup: CDR1 SGHDT, CDR2 YYEEEE. This CDR3 has 14 amino acids. The J segment lost 1 base and the V segment lost 4 bases, leaving 4 bases of the junction unmatched.

This clone was detected only once. The rearrangement links TRBV7-9 to TRBJ1-1, with D perhaps TRBD1 (5 bases). This CDR3 spans 11 amino acids. Trimming shortened V by 3 bases and J by 8 bases, and 7 bases separated the two germline ends. Germline loops: CDR1 SEHNR, CDR2 FQNEAQ (reference sequence). The CDR3 DNA reads TGTGCCAGCAGCTTTTCAGGGGAAGCTTTCTTT. Protein sequence: CASSFSGEAFF.

The chain joins TRBV27 to TRBJ2-1; 9 nucleotides match TRBD1. Trimming removed 4 bases from V and 14 bases from J; junction bases left unmatched: 9. The CDR3 has 13 residues. Germline CDR1 MNHEY, CDR2 SMNVEV (reference sequence). CDR3: CASSSLKTGGEFF. The CDR3 DNA sequence: TGTGCCAGCAGTTCGCTAAAGACAGGGGGGGAGTTCTTC.

The chain links TRBV30 to TRBJ1-1, with TRBD1 matching over 8 bases. V was pared by 5 bases and J by 7 bases, with 18 bases of the junction left unmatched. Germline values: CDR1 GTSNPN, CDR2 SVGIG (reference sequence). This CDR3 spans 16 amino acids. CDR3 nucleotides: TGTGCCTGGCTTCAACAGGGGGGATACTTGAAGGGTGAAGCTTTCTTT. Protein product: CAWLQQGGYLKGEAFF.

J is TRBJ1-1 and V is TRBV7-8; TRBD1 agrees at 8 bases. With 5 bases clipped from V and 0 bases from J, the junction kept 17 bases outside the gene matches. The length of the CDR3 is 19 residues. Germline-derived CDR1 and CDR2 are SGHVS and FQNEAQ. The CDR3 DNA reads as TGTGCCAGCAGCGCTAGTCCTCAGGGGGCGCGGGGAATGAACACTGAAGCTTTCTTT. Protein sequence: CASSASPQGARGMNTEAFF.

The gene calls are TRBV9 and TRBJ1-1, with 7 positions matching TRBD1. The germline V gene encodes CDR1 SGDLS and CDR2 YYNGEE. V lost 4 bases, J lost 1 base, and 13 bases stayed unmatched. This CDR3 has 17 amino acids. The CDR3 nucleotides read TGTGCCAGCAGCCCAATTCAGGGGTACAGGGGGAACACTGAAGCTTTCTTT. It yields the protein CASSPIQGYRGNTEAFF.

The rearrangement joins TRBV5-1 to TRBJ2-2; 7 bases fit TRBD2. J gave up 0 bases and V 1 base, and 6 bases lay outside the gene matches. This CDR3 comprises 17 residues. The germline V gene encodes CDR1 SGHRS and CDR2 YFSETQ. For the CDR3, the DNA is TGCGCCAGCAGCTTGCATAACGGGGGGACGAACACCGGGGAGCTGTTTTTT. Protein: CASSLHNGGTNTGELFF.

The J gene is TRBJ1-2, the V gene TRBV7-2, with D maybe TRBD1 (5 bases). The CDR3 contains 13 residues. The V end was cut by 3 bases, the J end by 7 bases, with 12 bases between. Looked up from germline, CDR1 is SGHTA and CDR2 is FQGNSA. CDR3 region: CASSFTGPGGYTF. The CDR3 bases are TGTGCCAGCAGCTTTACAGGTCCGGGTGGCTACACCTTC.

CDR3 in amino acids: CASSEAGGRAFF. The CDR3 region has the DNA TGTGCCAGCAGTGAAGCGGGGGGAAGGGCTTTCTTT. This chain joins TRBV6-1 and TRBJ1-1; possible D gene TRBD1, 5 bases. CDR3 size: 12 residues. Between the trimmed V and J ends, which lost 0 bases and 11 bases, there was a span of 10 bases. Germline V gives CDR1 MNHNS, CDR2 SASEGT.

V is TRBV27 and J is TRBJ2-5; 7 bases match TRBD1. This CDR3 has 16 amino acids. CDR1 and CDR2 (germline): MNHEY, SMNVEV (reference sequence). With V trimmed by 3 bases and J by 3 bases, 10 bases remained unmatched. Here the CDR3 DNA reads TGTGCCAGCAGTTTGTCCGACAGGGTCGGGGAAGAGACCCAGTACTTC. It is translated as CASSLSDRVGEETQYF.

The chain has TRBV7-9 and TRBJ2-1, with D possibly matching TRBD1 (6 bases). V lost 5 bases and J lost 7, with 9 bases in between. The CDR3 runs 12 residues. The germline CDR1 and CDR2 sequences are SEHNR and FQNEAQ (reference sequence). The DNA of the CDR3 is TGTGCCAGCAGCGCACAGGGTAATGAGCAGTTCTTC. Protein sequence: CASSAQGNEQFF.

The chain employs TRBV18 and TRBJ1-1, with 9 bases identical to TRBD1. Losses at the gene ends were 2 bases for V and 5 bases for J; bases not matched to a gene: 12. Germline lookup yields CDR1 KGHSH and CDR2 LQKENI. This CDR3 region has 17 residues. The CDR3 sequence: CASSPTTLNRGPTEAFF. In DNA, the CDR3 is TGTGCCAGCTCACCAACGACCCTAAACAGGGGGCCAACTGAAGCTTTCTTT.

This clone was recorded once. The chain is built from TRBV5-4 and TRBJ2-1; no firm D call. CDR3 length: 15 residues. V was cut by 3 bases and J by 0 bases, with 10 bases left in between. Per the germline V gene, CDR1 is SGHNT and CDR2 is YYREEE (reference sequence). CDR3 nucleotide sequence: TGTGCCAGCAGCTCCGGTTATAGCTCCTACAATGAGCAGTTCTTC. Amino acid sequence: CASSSGYSSYNEQFF.

Details on this clone: This same CDR3 is encoded by further DNA sequences in the sample. The chain recombines TRBV29-1 with TRBJ1-2, with no clear D. Trimming took 0 bases from V and 4 from J, leaving 12 bases between them. This CDR3 has 14 residues. Germline assignment: CDR1 SQVTM and CDR2 ANQGSEA. The CDR3 sequence: CSVEDRVQAYGYTF. The CDR3 DNA sequence: TGCAGCGTTGAAGATCGAGTGCAGGCCTATGGCTACACCTTC.

The chain is built from TRBV4-3 and TRBJ1-2, with D unresolved. Trimming stripped 0 bases from V and 6 bases from J, with 11 bases between. The CDR3 extends over 14 amino acids. CDR1 and CDR2 (germline): LGHNA, YSLEER. This CDR3 reads CASSQDTSVHGYTF. CDR3 DNA sequence: TGCGCCAGCAGCCAAGATACGAGTGTCCATGGCTACACCTTC.